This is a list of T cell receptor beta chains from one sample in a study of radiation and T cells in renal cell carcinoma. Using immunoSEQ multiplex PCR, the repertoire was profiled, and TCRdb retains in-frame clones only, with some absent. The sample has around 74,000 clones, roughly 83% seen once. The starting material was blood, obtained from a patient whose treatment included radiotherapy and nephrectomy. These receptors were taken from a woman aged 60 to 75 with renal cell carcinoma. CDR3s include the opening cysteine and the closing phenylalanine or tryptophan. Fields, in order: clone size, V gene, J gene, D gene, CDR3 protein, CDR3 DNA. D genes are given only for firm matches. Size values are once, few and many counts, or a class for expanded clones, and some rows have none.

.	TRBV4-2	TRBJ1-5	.	CASSQHGNSNQPQHF	TGTGCCAGCAGCCAACACGGGAACAGCAATCAGCCCCAGCATTTT
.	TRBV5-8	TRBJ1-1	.	CASSLLSRAFMNTEAFF	TGTGCCAGCAGCTTACTCTCCAGAGCCTTTATGAACACTGAAGCTTTCTTT
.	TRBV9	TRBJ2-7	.	CASSVDGTHVDEQYF	TGTGCCAGCAGCGTAGATGGGACACACGTCGACGAGCAGTACTTC
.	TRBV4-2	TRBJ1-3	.	CASSQDYGRPEGNTIYF	TGTGCCAGCAGCCAAGATTACGGGCGTCCAGAGGGAAACACCATATATTTT
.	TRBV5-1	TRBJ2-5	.	CASSLEPGKETQYF	TGCGCCAGCAGCTTGGAGCCAGGGAAAGAGACCCAGTACTTC
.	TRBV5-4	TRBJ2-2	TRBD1	CASSWDSRANTGELFF	TGTGCCAGCAGCTGGGACAGTCGAGCGAACACCGGGGAGCTGTTTTTT
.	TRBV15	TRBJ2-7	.	CATSRGSTSYEQYF	TGTGCCACCAGCAGAGGGTCCACCAGCTACGAGCAGTACTTC
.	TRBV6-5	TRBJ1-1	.	CASSLGLNTEAFF	TGTGCCAGCAGTTTGGGGCTGAACACTGAAGCTTTCTTT
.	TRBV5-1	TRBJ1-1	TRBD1	CASSLRTGPDTEAFF	TGCGCCAGCAGCTTAAGGACAGGTCCGGACACTGAAGCTTTCTTT
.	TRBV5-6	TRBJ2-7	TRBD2	CASSMGLAGYYEQYF	TGTGCCAGCAGCATGGGGCTAGCGGGTTACTACGAGCAGTACTTC
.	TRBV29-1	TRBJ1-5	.	CSAVVGGNSNQPQHF	TGCAGCGCGGTTGTGGGGGGGAATAGCAATCAGCCCCAGCATTTT
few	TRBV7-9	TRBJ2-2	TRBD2	CASSQAGSGELFF	TGTGCCAGCAGCCAAGCGGGGTCCGGGGAGCTGTTTTTT
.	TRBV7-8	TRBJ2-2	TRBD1	CASSLQGRSDTGELFF	TGTGCCAGCAGCCTACAGGGGCGTTCGGACACCGGGGAGCTGTTTTTT
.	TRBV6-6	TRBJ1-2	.	CASSRGQTYPGYTF	TGTGCCAGCAGTCGGGGCCAGACGTATCCTGGCTACACCTTC
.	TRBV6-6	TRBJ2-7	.	CASSYGQGTIYEQYF	TGTGCCAGCAGTTACGGTCAGGGTACCATCTACGAGCAGTACTTC
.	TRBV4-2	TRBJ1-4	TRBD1	CASSQGRQGNEKLFF	TGTGCCAGCAGCCAAGGGAGACAGGGTAATGAAAAACTGTTTTTT
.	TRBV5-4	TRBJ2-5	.	CASSRAQLGQETQYF	TGTGCCAGCAGCCGGGCACAGCTCGGGCAAGAGACCCAGTACTTC
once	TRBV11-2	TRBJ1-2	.	CASSQRQGGYGYTF	TGTGCCAGCAGCCAAAGGCAGGGAGGTTATGGCTACACCTTC
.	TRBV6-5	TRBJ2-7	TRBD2	CASRSTSGRLDEQYF	TGTGCCAGCAGGTCAACTAGCGGGAGATTGGACGAGCAGTACTTC
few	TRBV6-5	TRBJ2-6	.	CASSYYGGAGANVLTF	TGTGCCAGCAGTTATTACGGGGGCGCTGGGGCCAACGTCCTGACTTTC
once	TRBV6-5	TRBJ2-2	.	CASSFSGLRTGELFF	TGTGCCAGCAGTTTCTCGGGACTGAGGACCGGGGAGCTGTTTTTT
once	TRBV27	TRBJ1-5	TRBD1	CASSRQLQTGGISRPQHF	TGTGCCAGCAGTAGACAGCTCCAGACAGGGGGGATCAGTCGGCCCCAGCATTTT
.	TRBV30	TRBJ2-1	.	CASPGPGGLSNEQFF	TGTGCCTCCCCCGGCCCAGGGGGACTATCTAATGAGCAGTTCTTC
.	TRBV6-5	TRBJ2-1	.	CASSRTGYNEQFF	TGTGCCAGCAGTAGGACGGGTTACAATGAGCAGTTCTTC
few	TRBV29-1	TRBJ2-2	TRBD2	CSGISGGAIGELFF	TGCAGCGGGATTAGCGGGGGGGCCATCGGGGAGCTGTTTTTT
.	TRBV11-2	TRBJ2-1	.	CASSPGVGRDEQFF	TGTGCCAGCAGCCCGGGGGTGGGACGAGATGAGCAGTTCTTC
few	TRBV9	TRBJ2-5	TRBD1	CASSHRTGETQYF	TGTGCCAGCAGCCACCGGACAGGGGAGACCCAGTACTTC
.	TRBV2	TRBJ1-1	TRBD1	CASGNRGSSTEAFF	TGTGCCAGCGGGAACAGGGGAAGTAGCACTGAAGCTTTCTTT
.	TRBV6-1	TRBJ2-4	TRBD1	CASTRTGKNIQYF	TGTGCCAGCACCCGGACAGGGAAAAACATTCAGTACTTC
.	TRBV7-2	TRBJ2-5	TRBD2	CASNSRAGLQETQYF	TGTGCCAGCAACTCGAGAGCGGGGCTCCAAGAGACCCAGTACTTC
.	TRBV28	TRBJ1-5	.	CASRSGTVNQPQHF	TGTGCCAGCAGATCCGGGACGGTGAATCAGCCCCAGCATTTT
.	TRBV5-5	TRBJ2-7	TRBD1	CASSLWTGDSYEQYF	TGTGCCAGCAGCCTCTGGACAGGGGACTCCTACGAGCAGTACTTC
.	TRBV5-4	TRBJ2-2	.	CASSLPEYANTGELFF	TGTGCCAGCAGCTTGCCCGAGTACGCGAACACCGGGGAGCTGTTTTTT
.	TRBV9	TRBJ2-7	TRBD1	CASSAGQGSEQYF	TGTGCCAGCAGCGCGGGACAGGGGTCCGAGCAGTACTTC
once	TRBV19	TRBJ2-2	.	CASRTGRTGELFF	TGTGCTAGTAGGACCGGGCGGACCGGGGAGCTGTTTTTT
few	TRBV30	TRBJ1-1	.	CAWSVTGRNTEAFF	TGTGCCTGGAGTGTAACAGGGAGGAACACTGAAGCTTTCTTT
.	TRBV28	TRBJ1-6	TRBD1	CASSFGTGNSPLHF	TGTGCCAGCAGTTTTGGGACAGGGAATTCACCCCTCCACTTT
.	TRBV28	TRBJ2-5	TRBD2	CASSLVGRTSGRRQTQYF	TGTGCCAGCAGTTTAGTAGGAAGGACTAGCGGGAGGAGGCAGACCCAGTACTTC
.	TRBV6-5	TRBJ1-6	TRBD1	CASSPGQPSPLHF	TGTGCCAGCAGTCCGGGACAGCCTTCACCCCTCCACTTT
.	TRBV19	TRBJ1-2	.	CASSIAAGGPYGYTF	TGTGCCAGTAGTATAGCCGCTGGGGGGCCCTATGGCTACACCTTC
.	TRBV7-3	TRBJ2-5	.	CASSSIGQGRKKETQYF	TGTGCCAGCAGTTCGATCGGCCAGGGCAGGAAGAAAGAGACCCAGTACTTC
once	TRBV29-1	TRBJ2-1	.	CSVEHSYNEQFF	TGCAGCGTTGAACACTCATACAATGAGCAGTTCTTC
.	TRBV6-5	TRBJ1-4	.	CASSSPRRAEKLFF	TGTGCCAGCAGTAGTCCTCGAAGGGCGGAAAAACTGTTTTTT
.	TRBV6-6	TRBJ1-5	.	CASSYSSQGTQPQHF	TGTGCCAGCAGTTACTCGAGTCAGGGGACTCAGCCCCAGCATTTT
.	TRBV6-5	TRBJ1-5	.	CASRPQGPQPQHF	TGTGCCAGCAGGCCCCAGGGCCCTCAGCCCCAGCATTTT
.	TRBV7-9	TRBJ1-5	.	CASSLENQPQHF	TGTGCCAGCAGCTTAGAGAATCAGCCCCAGCATTTT
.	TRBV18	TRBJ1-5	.	CASSPPGGDQPQHF	TGTGCCAGCTCACCACCGGGAGGGGACCAGCCCCAGCATTTT
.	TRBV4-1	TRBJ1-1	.	CASSQERGDTEAFF	TGCGCCAGCAGCCAAGAGAGGGGGGACACTGAAGCTTTCTTT
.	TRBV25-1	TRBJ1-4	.	CASSEFASTNEKLFF	TGTGCCAGCAGTGAATTTGCTTCAACTAATGAAAAACTGTTTTTT
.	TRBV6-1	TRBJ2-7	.	CASSTVQAYEQYF	TGTGCCAGCAGTACTGTTCAGGCCTACGAGCAGTACTTC
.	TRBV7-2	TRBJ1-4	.	CASSFGVDEKLFF	TGTGCCAGCAGCTTTGGAGTCGATGAAAAACTGTTTTTT